Listed below are T cell receptor beta chains from one sample, sequenced in a study of Tregs in tolerant kidney transplant recipients. Method: immunoSEQ multiplex PCR; TCRdb's copy keeps in-frame clones and lacks some. This table has tens of thousands of clones, around 90% appearing once. The sample was Tregs from blood, taken before the transplant. The receptors here all came from a human donor who received a combined kidney and bone marrow transplant. Each CDR3 is given with its conserved first and last residue. The D gene is left open where the match is weak.

cdr3_nt: TGTGCCAGCAGTCGGTTGGGACAGGGTTCTGGGGCCAACGTCCTGACTTTC
cdr3_aa: CASSRLGQGSGANVLTF
d_call: TRBD1
v_call: TRBV27
j_call: TRBJ2-6

cdr3_nt: TGTGCCAGCAGCCTAATGGACGGAGATGGCTACACCTTC
cdr3_aa: CASSLMDGDGYTF
d_call: NA
v_call: TRBV2
j_call: TRBJ1-2

cdr3_nt: TGTGCCAGCAGTGAAGTAGTTAGCGGGAGGAGCTCCTACGAGCAGTACTTC
cdr3_aa: CASSEVVSGRSSYEQYF
d_call: TRBD2
v_call: TRBV2
j_call: TRBJ2-7

cdr3_nt: TGCGCCAGCAGCCAGCCCGGACAGGGAATAAAGACCCAGTACTTC
cdr3_aa: CASSQPGQGIKTQYF
d_call: TRBD1
v_call: TRBV4-1
j_call: TRBJ2-5

cdr3_nt: TGCAGCGTTAGGGGTGGGATTCCCCAGCATTTT
cdr3_aa: CSVRGGIPQHF
d_call: NA
v_call: TRBV29-1
j_call: TRBJ1-5

cdr3_nt: TGTGCCAGCAGCAGGGGCAATGAGCAGTTCTTC
cdr3_aa: CASSRGNEQFF
d_call: NA
v_call: TRBV6-6
j_call: TRBJ2-1

cdr3_nt: TGTGCCAGCAGCACGACTGTCCGGGACCTCCAAGCACCAACTAATGAAAAACTGTTTTTT
cdr3_aa: CASSTTVRDLQAPTNEKLFF
d_call: NA
v_call: TRBV12-1
j_call: TRBJ1-4

cdr3_nt: TGTGCCAGCAGTTTGGCAGGAGATGAGCAGTTCTTC
cdr3_aa: CASSLAGDEQFF
d_call: NA
v_call: TRBV27
j_call: TRBJ2-1

cdr3_nt: TGCAGCGTGGACGGGGCCTGGGATGAGCAGTTCTTC
cdr3_aa: CSVDGAWDEQFF
d_call: NA
v_call: TRBV29-1
j_call: TRBJ2-1

cdr3_nt: TGTGCCACCAGCAGAGGCCGGGGCGGCCGCGCCGAGACCCAGTACTTC
cdr3_aa: CATSRGRGGRAETQYF
d_call: NA
v_call: TRBV15
j_call: TRBJ2-5